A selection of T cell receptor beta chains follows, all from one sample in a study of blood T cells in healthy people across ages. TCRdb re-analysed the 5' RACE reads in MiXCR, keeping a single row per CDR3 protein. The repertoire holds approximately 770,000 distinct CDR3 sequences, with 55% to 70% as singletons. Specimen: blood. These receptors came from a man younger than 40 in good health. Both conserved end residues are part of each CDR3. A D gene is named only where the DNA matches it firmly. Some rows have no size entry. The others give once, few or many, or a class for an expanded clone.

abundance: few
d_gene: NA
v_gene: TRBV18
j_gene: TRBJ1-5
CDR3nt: TGTGCCAGCTCACCATCTAATGAGAGGGGTCAGCCCCAGCATTTT
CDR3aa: CASSPSNERGQPQHF

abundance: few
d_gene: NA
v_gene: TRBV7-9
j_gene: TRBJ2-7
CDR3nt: TGTGCCAGCAGCTTAGAAGGGACGGTACTCTACGAGCAGTACTTC
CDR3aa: CASSLEGTVLYEQYF

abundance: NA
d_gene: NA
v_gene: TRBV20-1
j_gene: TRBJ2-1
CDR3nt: TGCAGTGCTAGAGCCCTCAAGACGGAGGGTAGGGCTGAGCAGTTCTTC
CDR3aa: CSARALKTEGRAEQFF

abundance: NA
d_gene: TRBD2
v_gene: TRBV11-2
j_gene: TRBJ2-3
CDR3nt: TGTGCCAGCCAAGGGACTAGCGCCCGCACAGATACGCAGTATTTT
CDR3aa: CASQGTSARTDTQYF

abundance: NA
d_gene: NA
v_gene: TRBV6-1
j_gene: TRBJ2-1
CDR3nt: TGTGCCAGCGGAGGACCCAGGGACAATGAGCAGTTCTTC
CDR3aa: CASGGPRDNEQFF

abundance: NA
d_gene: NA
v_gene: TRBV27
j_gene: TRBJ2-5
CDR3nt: TGTGCCAGCAGTTTATCTTGGGGGGTTAGGGAGACCCAGTACTTC
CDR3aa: CASSLSWGVRETQYF

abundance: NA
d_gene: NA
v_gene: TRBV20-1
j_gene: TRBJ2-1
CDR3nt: TGCAGTGCTTTGAATCCAGGGAAGCATGAGCAGTTCTTC
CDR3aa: CSALNPGKHEQFF

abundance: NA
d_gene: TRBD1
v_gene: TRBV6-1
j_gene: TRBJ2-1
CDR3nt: TGTGCCAGCACCCCCGTGCCCCGGACAGGGGGAGCTGAGCAGTTCTTC
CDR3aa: CASTPVPRTGGAEQFF

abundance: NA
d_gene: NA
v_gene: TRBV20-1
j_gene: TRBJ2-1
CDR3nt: TGCAGTGCTAGAGATTTTCGCGATGAGCAGTTCTTC
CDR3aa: CSARDFRDEQFF

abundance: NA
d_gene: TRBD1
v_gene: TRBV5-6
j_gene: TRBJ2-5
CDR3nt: TGTGCCAGCAGCTTGGGCAGGGGGCGAGAGACCCAGTACTTC
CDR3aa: CASSLGRGRETQYF

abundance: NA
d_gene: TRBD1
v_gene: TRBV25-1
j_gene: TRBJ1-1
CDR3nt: TGTGCCAGCGGACGGACAGGGGGGACTGAAGCTTTCTTT
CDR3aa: CASGRTGGTEAFF

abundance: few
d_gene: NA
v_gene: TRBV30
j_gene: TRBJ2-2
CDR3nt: TGTGCCTGGAGTATATGGAGCGGGGAGCTGTTTTTT
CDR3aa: CAWSIWSGELFF

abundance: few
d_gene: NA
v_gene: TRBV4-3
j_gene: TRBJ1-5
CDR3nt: TGCGCCAGCAGCCAAGAGCTCGACATTGGGCCCCAGCATTTT
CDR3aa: CASSQELDIGPQHF

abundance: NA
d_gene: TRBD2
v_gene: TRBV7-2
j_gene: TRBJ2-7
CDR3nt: TGTGCCAGCATGAAGCTAGCGGGATTGACCGGCGAGCAGTACTTC
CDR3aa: CASMKLAGLTGEQYF

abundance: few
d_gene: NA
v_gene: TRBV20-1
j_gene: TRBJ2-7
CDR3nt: TGCAGTGCTAGCCCCGGATCCTACGAGCAGTACTTC
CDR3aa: CSASPGSYEQYF

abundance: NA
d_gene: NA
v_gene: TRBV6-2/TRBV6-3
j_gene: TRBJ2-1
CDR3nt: TGTGCCAGCAGTTACGTCGGTACTAGGAGATTGGGGCAGTTCTTC
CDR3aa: CASSYVGTRRLGQFF

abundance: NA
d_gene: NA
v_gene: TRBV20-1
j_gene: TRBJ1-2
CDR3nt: TGCAGTGCCCTCCTCCGTGAGAGCGGCTATGGCTACACCTTC
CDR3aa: CSALLRESGYGYTF

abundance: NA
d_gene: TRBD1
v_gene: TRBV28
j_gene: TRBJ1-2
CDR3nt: TGTGCCAGCAGTTTACAGGGGGCCATCAACTATGGCTACACCTTC
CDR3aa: CASSLQGAINYGYTF

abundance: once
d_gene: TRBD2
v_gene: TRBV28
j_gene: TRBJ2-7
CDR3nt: TGTGCCAGCAGTTTTGCACTAGCGGGACTCTCCTACGAGCAGTACTTC
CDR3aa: CASSFALAGLSYEQYF

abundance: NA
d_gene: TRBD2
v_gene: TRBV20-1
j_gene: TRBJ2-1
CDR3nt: TGCAGTGCTGGGCCCAGGACTAGCGGTGAGCAGTTCTTC
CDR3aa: CSAGPRTSGEQFF

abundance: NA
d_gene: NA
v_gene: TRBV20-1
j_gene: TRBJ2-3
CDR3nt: TGCAGTGCTAACCCTGGAGATACGCAGTATTTT
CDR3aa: CSANPGDTQYF

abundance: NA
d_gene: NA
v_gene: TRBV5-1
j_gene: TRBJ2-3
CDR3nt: TGCGCCAGCAGCGCCGACCTAGATACGCAGTATTTT
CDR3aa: CASSADLDTQYF

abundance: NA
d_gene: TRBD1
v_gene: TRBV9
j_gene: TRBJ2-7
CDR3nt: TGTGCCAGCAGTGAAGGACAGGGGAGCTCCTACGAGCAGTACTTC
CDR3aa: CASSEGQGSSYEQYF